This passage covers 25 T cell receptor beta chains from one sample sequenced in a study of shared clonotypes between healthy human individuals. CD8 cells regarded as naive lacked CD45RO, were positively chosen for CCR7, and omitted terminally differentiated effector memory CD45RA+ cells. The repertoire was sequenced with immunoSEQ multiplex PCR; TCRdb's copy has only in-frame clones and lacks some. The repertoire consists of about 2 million clones, with approximately 95% occurring once and the leading ten covering approximately 1.2%. Sequencing was carried out using naive CD8+ T cells sorted from blood. These receptors originate from a man younger than 30 in good health.

CDR3 nucleotides: TGTGCCAGCAGCCCGCTAGCGGAGGCCTACAATGAGCAGTTCTTC. Its translation: CASSPLAEAYNEQFF. This chain joins TRBV27 and TRBJ2-1; TRBD2 agrees at 7 bases. Trimming removed 6 bases from V and 2 bases from J; junction bases left unmatched: 7. The CDR3 is 15 amino acids. Germline V gives CDR1 MNHEY, CDR2 SMNVEV (reference sequence).

The V gene is TRBV10-1, the J gene TRBJ2-2, with 7 bases identical to TRBD2. The CDR3 loop spans 16 amino acids. The germline CDR1 and CDR2 sequences are WNHNN and SYGVQD (reference sequence). J lost 5 bases, V lost 3 bases, and 9 bases had no gene match. The CDR3 loop is CASSDGVTGGTGELFF. Here the CDR3 DNA reads TGCGCCAGCAGTGACGGGGTTACGGGAGGTACCGGGGAGCTGTTTTTT.

The chain recombines TRBV27 with TRBJ2-7; 9 positions match TRBD2. The CDR3 length is 13 residues. Per germline, CDR1 MNHEY and CDR2 SMNVEV (reference sequence). The V gene end was trimmed by 9 bases and the J gene end by 2 bases; junction bases not matched to a gene: 5. The CDR3 here is CARESGGTYEQYF. CDR3 sequence (DNA): TGTGCCAGGGAAAGCGGGGGGACCTACGAGCAGTACTTC.

This chain joins TRBV30 and TRBJ2-3; D gene unclear. V lost 5 bases and J lost 2, with 17 bases in between. CDR1 GTSNPN and CDR2 SVGIG come from the germline V gene (reference sequence). CDR3 length equals 15 residues. In DNA, the CDR3 is TGTGCCTGGGACCCCGTGGGCGAGGCCACAGATACGCAGTATTTT. This sequence encodes CAWDPVGEATDTQYF.

This sequence joins TRBV28 and TRBJ1-6, with unresolved D. The germline CDR1 and CDR2 sequences are MDHEN and SYDVKM. The V and J ends lost 10 bases and 0 bases respectively, with 19 bases between them. This CDR3 has 17 residues. The CDR3 sequence is CANATGTFSSYNSPLHF. CDR3 sequence (DNA): TGTGCCAACGCGACGGGAACCTTTAGCTCCTATAATTCACCCCTCCACTTT.

The chain is built from TRBV2 and TRBJ1-1; 9 nucleotides align to TRBD1. This CDR3 contains 15 residues. Germline CDR1 is SNHLY and CDR2 is FYNNEI. With V trimmed by 6 bases and J by 0 bases, 5 bases remained unmatched. CDR3 sequence: CASRERTGVNTEAFF. The CDR3 coding sequence is TGTGCCAGCAGAGAAAGGACAGGGGTGAACACTGAAGCTTTCTTT.

This chain joins TRBV18 and TRBJ1-6; 7 bases are shared with TRBD1. The CDR3 contains 16 residues. Germline lookup yields CDR1 KGHSH and CDR2 LQKENI. J gave up 8 bases and V 4 bases, and 11 bases lay outside the gene matches. CDR3 DNA: TGTGCCAGCTCACGAAACCAGGGGGATAGGGATTCACCCCTCCACTTT. This encodes CASSRNQGDRDSPLHF.

This clone was observed a few times. The V and J genes are TRBV19 and TRBJ2-7, with 10 positions matching TRBD1. Germline trimming cut 2 bases from V and 5 bases from J; bases unmatched to any gene: 6. Germline CDR1 and CDR2: LNHDA and SQIVND (reference sequence). CDR3 length: 15 amino acids. The CDR3 loop is CASSISGTGAHEQYF. CDR3 bases: TGTGCCAGTAGTATATCGGGGACAGGGGCTCACGAGCAGTACTTC.

CDR3 loop: CSVDRGTYGYTF. Here the CDR3 DNA reads TGCAGCGTTGATCGGGGAACCTATGGCTACACCTTC. The V call is TRBV29-1, the J call TRBJ1-2; the D is unclear. The CDR3 covers 12 residues. The V gene's germline CDR1 is SQVTM and CDR2 ANQGSEA. V dropped 3 bases and J dropped 4 bases, with 9 bases sitting between them. The complete variable domain, with remaining parts taken from reference TRBV29-1 and TRBJ1-2, reads SAVISQKPSRDICQRGTSLTIQCQVDSQVTMMFWYRQQPGQSLTLIATANQGSEATYESGFVIDKFPISRPNLTFSTLTVSNMSPEDSSIYLCSVDRGTYGYTFGSGTRLTVV.

The V gene is TRBV2, the J gene TRBJ2-7; the D gene is possibly TRBD2 (7 bases). V lost 3 bases to trimming and J lost 2 bases, with 11 bases between them. The CDR3 contains 14 residues. Looked up from germline, CDR1 is SNHLY and CDR2 is FYNNEI. The CDR3 nucleotides read TGTGCCAGCAGTGACCAGGGGACTACCTACGAGCAGTACTTC. Protein product: CASSDQGTTYEQYF.

The chain has TRBV7-9 and TRBJ2-5; D is perhaps TRBD2 (5 bases). V was shortened by 1 base and J by 5 bases, with 11 bases between the two germline ends. Germline V lookup: CDR1 SEHNR, CDR2 FQNEAQ (reference sequence). CDR3 length: 14 residues. Written as DNA, the CDR3 is TGTGCCAGCAGCTTAGGGGGAACGGGGGAGACCCAGTACTTC. Translated, it gives CASSLGGTGETQYF.

The J gene is TRBJ1-6, the V gene TRBV6-5; 7 bases match TRBD1. This CDR3 spans 13 amino acids. Germline CDR1 reads MNHEY; CDR2 reads SVGAGI. The V and J ends lost 8 bases and 14 bases, in that order; junction bases with no gene match: 12. Here the CDR3 reads CASRLQGGAALHF. Written as DNA, the CDR3 is TGTGCCAGCCGCCTCCAGGGGGGCGCAGCCCTCCACTTT.

The DNA for the CDR3 is TGTGCCAGTAGTATAGATGTGGAGGGGGTTGAGCAGTTCTTC. It specifies CASSIDVEGVEQFF. The chain employs TRBV19 and TRBJ2-1; tentatively, D is TRBD1 or TRBD2 (6 bases each). The CDR3 sequence is 14 residues long. Germline assignment: CDR1 LNHDA and CDR2 SQIVND (reference sequence). With 0 bases removed from V and 9 bases from J, the gap between germline ends came to 12 bases.

The V gene is TRBV5-6, the J gene TRBJ2-4; the match to TRBD2 covers 12 bases. Trimming cost V 4 bases and J 15 bases; bases outside gene matches: 5. The CDR3 loop spans 12 amino acids. Germline V gives CDR1 SGHDT, CDR2 YYEEEE. The CDR3 DNA follows: TGTGCCAGCAGCCCGACTAGCGGGAGTCCGTACTTC. Protein product: CASSPTSGSPYF.

With regard to this clone: Other DNA sequences in the same sample also yield this CDR3. The chain recombines TRBV25-1 with TRBJ1-2; D unresolved. CDR1 is MGHDK and CDR2 is SYGVNS in the germline V gene. The V and J ends lost 6 bases and 1 base respectively, with 21 bases between them. This CDR3 region has 17 residues. The CDR3 DNA follows: TGTGCCAGCAGCCCTATGGCAAACCTGCTGGATAACTATGGCTACACCTTC. Translating gives CASSPMANLLDNYGYTF.

J is TRBJ2-1 and V is TRBV5-6; 9 positions match TRBD2. The length of the CDR3 is 15 residues. Germline loops: CDR1 SGHDT, CDR2 YYEEEE. The V segment lost 5 bases and the J segment 10 bases; nucleotides outside the gene matches: 13. The CDR3 loop is CASRDDGTSLSEQFF. CDR3 in DNA: TGTGCCAGCAGGGATGACGGGACTAGCTTGAGCGAGCAGTTCTTC.

The V and J genes are TRBV7-9 and TRBJ2-1, with 10 bases fitting TRBD1. This CDR3 contains 15 residues. V shed 5 bases, J shed 9 bases, and the junction held 10 bases outside the gene matches. CDR1 is SEHNR and CDR2 is FQNEAQ in the germline V gene (reference sequence). CDR3 sequence reads: CASSPDRGLPGEQFF. CDR3 sequence (DNA): TGTGCCAGCAGCCCAGACAGGGGGCTACCCGGTGAGCAGTTCTTC.

The CDR3 loop is CASSSAGDRDNYGYTF. The CDR3 region has the DNA TGTGCCAGCAGTTCGGCGGGGGACAGGGACAACTATGGCTACACCTTC. V is TRBV28 and J is TRBJ1-2; 9 positions agree with TRBD1. The CDR3 has 16 residues. Germline V gene data show CDR1 as MDHEN and CDR2 as SYDVKM. The junction had 8 bases not matched to a gene; V was cut back by 4 bases and J by 2 bases.

The chain carries TRBV7-9 and TRBJ1-1; TRBD1 might be the D (6 bases). V lost 3 bases to trimming and J lost 3 bases, with 11 bases between them. The CDR3 is made up of 14 amino acids. Germline V gives CDR1 SEHNR, CDR2 FQNEAQ (reference sequence). The CDR3 loop reads CASSFYRADTEAFF. Here the CDR3 DNA reads TGTGCCAGCAGCTTTTACAGGGCAGACACTGAAGCTTTCTTT.

This chain joins TRBV4-1 and TRBJ1-5; D uncertain. CDR3 size: 15 residues. Germline CDR1 is MGHRA and CDR2 is YSYEKL. The V and J ends lost 4 bases and 0 bases respectively, with 10 bases between them. The CDR3 bases are TGCGCCAGCAGCCTCGTATCGGGTAGCAATCAGCCCCAGCATTTT. As protein: CASSLVSGSNQPQHF.

This clone appeared once. V is TRBV28 and J is TRBJ2-2, with D possibly TRBD2 on 6 matching bases. The CDR3 runs 16 residues. V was pared by 7 bases and J by 1 base, with 16 bases between. Per the germline V gene, CDR1 is MDHEN and CDR2 is SYDVKM. CDR3 residues: CASTLPDGGNTGELFF. The CDR3 DNA sequence: TGTGCCAGCACCCTACCGGACGGGGGGAACACCGGGGAGCTGTTTTTT.

The chain is built from TRBV27 and TRBJ2-7; TRBD1 agrees at 7 bases. V gave up 3 bases and J gave up 0 bases; unmatched junction bases: 5. The CDR3 has 15 amino acids. Germline V gives CDR1 MNHEY, CDR2 SMNVEV (reference sequence). CDR3 sequence reads: CASSLRQGFSYEQYF. CDR3 coding DNA: TGTGCCAGCAGTTTGAGACAGGGCTTCTCCTACGAGCAGTACTTC.

The rearrangement links TRBV7-8 to TRBJ2-5, with 11 bases aligning to TRBD2. CDR3 length: 17 residues. Unmatched junction bases numbered 10, after V lost 5 bases and J lost 2 bases. CDR1 and CDR2 (germline): SGHVS, FQNEAQ. The CDR3 reads CASSPYHSGGEQETQYF. The CDR3 DNA is TGTGCCAGCAGCCCTTACCATAGCGGGGGGGAACAAGAGACCCAGTACTTC.

As for this clone: This specimen includes other DNA sequences encoding the same CDR3. The J gene is TRBJ2-2, the V gene TRBV7-8, with a tentative D call TRBD2 (6 bases). Germline V lookup: CDR1 SGHVS, CDR2 FQNEAQ. The CDR3 is made up of 15 amino acids. V was trimmed by 2 bases and J by 0 bases, leaving 7 bases between them. CDR3 nucleotides: TGTGCCAGCAGCTTACGACTAGCGAACACCGGGGAGCTGTTTTTT. This translates into CASSLRLANTGELFF.

This sequence joins TRBV28 and TRBJ1-5; TRBD1 might be the D (6 bases). CDR1 is MDHEN and CDR2 is SYDVKM in the germline V gene. The CDR3 runs 16 residues. V shed 5 bases and J shed 5 bases, with 19 bases lying between them. Written as DNA, the CDR3 is TGTGCCAGCAGTACCCCGGGACACCGGGAGGATCAGCCCCAGCATTTT. Translation: CASSTPGHREDQPQHF.